This paragraph covers one T cell receptor beta chain sequence. Its antigen is not identified. The same CDR3 arises from other DNA sequences in this sample as well. PCR employed 60 Vbeta and 13 Jbeta primers. Some clones are missing from TCRdb's copy, which holds only in-frame ones; the method was immunoSEQ multiplex PCR. The repertoire has about 200,000 clones, almost 80% of them found once; the top ten carry around 1.7%. The sample belongs to a study of cytomegalovirus exposure and HLA in healthy donors. V dropped 2 bases and J dropped 0 bases, with 6 bases sitting between them. Germline CDR1 reads SGHNT; CDR2 reads YYREEE (reference sequence). The CDR3 spans 13 residues. Findings and limits, study-wide: Presence/absence analyses took donor sequencing depth as roughly uniform.

The genes are TRBV5-4 and TRBJ2-7; D gene ambiguous. The sequence was collected from a man between 18 and 29 years old in good health and CMV-seronegative. The sequencing sample was made of PBMCs. The CDR3 loop is CASSFGGSYEQYF. The CDR3 bases are TGTGCCAGCAGCTTCGGCGGCTCCTACGAGCAGTACTTC. Variable domain in full (rest from reference TRBV5-4 and TRBJ2-7): ETGVTQSPTHLIKTRGQQVTLRCSSQSGHNTVSWYQQALGQGPQFIFQYYREEENGRGNFPPRFSGLQFPNYSSELNVNALELDDSALYLCASSFGGSYEQYFGPGTRLTVT.